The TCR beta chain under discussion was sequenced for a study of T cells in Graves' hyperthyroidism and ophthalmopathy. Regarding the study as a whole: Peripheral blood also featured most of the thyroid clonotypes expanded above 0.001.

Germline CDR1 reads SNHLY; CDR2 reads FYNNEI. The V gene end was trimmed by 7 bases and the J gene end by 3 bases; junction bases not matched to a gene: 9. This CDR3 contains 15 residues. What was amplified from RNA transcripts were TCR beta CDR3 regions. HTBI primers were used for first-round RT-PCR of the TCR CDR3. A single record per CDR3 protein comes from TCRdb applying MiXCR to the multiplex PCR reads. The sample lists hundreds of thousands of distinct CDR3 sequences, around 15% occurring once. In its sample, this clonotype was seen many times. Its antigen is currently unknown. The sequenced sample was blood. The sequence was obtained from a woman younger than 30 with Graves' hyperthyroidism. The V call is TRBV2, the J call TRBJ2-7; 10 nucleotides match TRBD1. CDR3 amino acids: CASKRETGGGYEQYF. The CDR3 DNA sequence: TGTGCCAGCAAGAGAGAGACAGGGGGCGGCTACGAGCAGTACTTC. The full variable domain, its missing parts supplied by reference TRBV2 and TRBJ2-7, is EPEVTQTPSHQVTQMGQEVILRCVPISNHLYFYWYRQILGQKVEFLVSFYNNEISEKSEIFDDQFSVERPDGSNFTLKIRSTKLEDSAMYFCASKRETGGGYEQYFGPGTRLTVT.